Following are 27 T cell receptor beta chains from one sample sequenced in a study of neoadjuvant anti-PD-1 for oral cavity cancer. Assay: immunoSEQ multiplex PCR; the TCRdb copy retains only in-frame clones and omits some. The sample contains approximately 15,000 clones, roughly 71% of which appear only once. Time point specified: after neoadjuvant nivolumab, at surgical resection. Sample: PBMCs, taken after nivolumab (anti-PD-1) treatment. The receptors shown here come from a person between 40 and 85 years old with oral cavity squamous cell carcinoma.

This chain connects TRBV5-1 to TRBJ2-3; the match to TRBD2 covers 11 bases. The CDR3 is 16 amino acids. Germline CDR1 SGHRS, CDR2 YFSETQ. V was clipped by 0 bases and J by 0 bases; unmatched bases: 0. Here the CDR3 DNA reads TGCGCCAGCAGCTTGGGGACTAGCGGGAGCACAGATACGCAGTATTTT. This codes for CASSLGTSGSTDTQYF.

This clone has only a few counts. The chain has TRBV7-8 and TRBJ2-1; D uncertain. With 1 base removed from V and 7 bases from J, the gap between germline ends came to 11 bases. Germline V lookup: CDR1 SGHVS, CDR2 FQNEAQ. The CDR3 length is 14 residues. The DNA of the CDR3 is TGTGCCAGCAGCTTAGACCGAAGGCGGAATGAGCAGTTCTTC. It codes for CASSLDRRRNEQFF.

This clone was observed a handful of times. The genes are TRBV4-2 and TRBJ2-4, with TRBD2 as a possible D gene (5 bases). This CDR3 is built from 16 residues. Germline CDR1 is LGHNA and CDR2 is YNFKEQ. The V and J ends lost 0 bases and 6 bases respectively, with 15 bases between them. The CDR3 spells CASSQESFGVGNIQYF. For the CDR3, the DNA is TGTGCCAGCAGCCAAGAGTCTTTCGGGGTTGGAAACATTCAGTACTTC.

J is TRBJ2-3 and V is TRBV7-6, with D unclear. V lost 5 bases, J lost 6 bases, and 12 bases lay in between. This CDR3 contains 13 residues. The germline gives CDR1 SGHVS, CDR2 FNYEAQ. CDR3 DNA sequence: TGTGCCAGCAGCCTGATAGGCCCGGATACGCAGTATTTT. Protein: CASSLIGPDTQYF.

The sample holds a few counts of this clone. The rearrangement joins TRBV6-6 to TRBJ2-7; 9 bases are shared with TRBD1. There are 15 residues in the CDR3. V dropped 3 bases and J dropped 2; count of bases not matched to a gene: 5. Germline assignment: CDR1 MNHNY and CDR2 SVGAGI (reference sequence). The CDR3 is CASSYWDRETYEQYF. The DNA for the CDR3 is TGTGCCAGCAGTTATTGGGACAGGGAGACCTACGAGCAGTACTTC.

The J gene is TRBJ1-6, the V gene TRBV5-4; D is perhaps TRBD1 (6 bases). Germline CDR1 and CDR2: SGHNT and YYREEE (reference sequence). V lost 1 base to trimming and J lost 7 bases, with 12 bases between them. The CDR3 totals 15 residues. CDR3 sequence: CASSLMGAPNSPLHF. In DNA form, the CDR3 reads TGTGCCAGCAGCTTGATGGGGGCCCCAAATTCACCCCTCCACTTT.

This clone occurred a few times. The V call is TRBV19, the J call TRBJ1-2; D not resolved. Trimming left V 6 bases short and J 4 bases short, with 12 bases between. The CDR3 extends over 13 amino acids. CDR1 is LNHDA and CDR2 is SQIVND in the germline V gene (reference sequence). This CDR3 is CASRIDTVYGYTF. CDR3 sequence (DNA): TGTGCCAGTAGGATTGACACAGTCTATGGCTACACCTTC. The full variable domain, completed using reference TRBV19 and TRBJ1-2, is DGGITQSPKYLFRKEGQNVTLSCEQNLNHDAMYWYRQDPGQGLRLIYYSQIVNDFQKGDIAEGYSVSREKKESFPLTVTSAQKNPTAFYLCASRIDTVYGYTFGSGTRLTVV.

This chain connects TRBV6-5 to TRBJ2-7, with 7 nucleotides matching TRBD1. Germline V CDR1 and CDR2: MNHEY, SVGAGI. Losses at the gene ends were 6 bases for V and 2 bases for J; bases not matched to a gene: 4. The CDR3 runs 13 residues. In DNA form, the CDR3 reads TGTGCCAGCAGAAGACAGGGACCCTACGAGCAGTACTTC. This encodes CASRRQGPYEQYF.

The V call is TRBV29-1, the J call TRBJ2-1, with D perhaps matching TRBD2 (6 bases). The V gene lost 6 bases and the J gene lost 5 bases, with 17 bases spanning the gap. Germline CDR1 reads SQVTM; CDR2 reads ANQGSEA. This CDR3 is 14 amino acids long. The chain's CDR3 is CSVAAGTYHNEQFF. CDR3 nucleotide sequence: TGCAGCGTCGCAGCCGGGACTTACCACAATGAGCAGTTCTTC.

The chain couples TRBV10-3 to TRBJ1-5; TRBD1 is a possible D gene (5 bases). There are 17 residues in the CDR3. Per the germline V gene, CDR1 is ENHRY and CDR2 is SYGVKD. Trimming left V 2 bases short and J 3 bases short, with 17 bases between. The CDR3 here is CAISEGSGLRINQPQHF. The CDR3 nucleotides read TGTGCCATCAGTGAGGGATCAGGGTTAAGGATCAATCAGCCCCAGCATTTT.

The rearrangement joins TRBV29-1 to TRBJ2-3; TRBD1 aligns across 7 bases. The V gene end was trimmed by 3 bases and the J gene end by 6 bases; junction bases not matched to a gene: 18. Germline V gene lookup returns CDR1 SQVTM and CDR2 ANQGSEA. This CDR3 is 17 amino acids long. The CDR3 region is CSVEKFGTARRKDTQYF. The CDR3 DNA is TGCAGCGTTGAGAAATTCGGGACAGCCAGAAGGAAGGATACGCAGTATTTT.

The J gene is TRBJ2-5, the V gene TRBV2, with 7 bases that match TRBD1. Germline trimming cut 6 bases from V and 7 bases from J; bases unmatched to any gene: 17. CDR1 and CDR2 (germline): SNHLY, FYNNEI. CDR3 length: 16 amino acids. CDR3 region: CASSPNRQGYAGTQYF. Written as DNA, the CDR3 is TGTGCCAGCAGCCCAAACAGACAGGGATATGCGGGGACCCAGTACTTC.

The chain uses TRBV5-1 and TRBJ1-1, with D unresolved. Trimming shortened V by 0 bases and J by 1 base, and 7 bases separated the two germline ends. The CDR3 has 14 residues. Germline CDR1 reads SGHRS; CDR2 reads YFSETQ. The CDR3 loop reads CASSLGPSNTEAFF. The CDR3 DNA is TGCGCCAGCAGCTTGGGGCCGTCGAACACTGAAGCTTTCTTT.

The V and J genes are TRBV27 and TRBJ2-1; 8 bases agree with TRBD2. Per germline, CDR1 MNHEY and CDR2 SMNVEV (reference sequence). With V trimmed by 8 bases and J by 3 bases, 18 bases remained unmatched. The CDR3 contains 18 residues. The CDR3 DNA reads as TGTGCCAGCCGTTCCTATCTTGATCGACTAGCGCTCTACAATGAGCAGTTCTTC. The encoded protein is CASRSYLDRLALYNEQFF.

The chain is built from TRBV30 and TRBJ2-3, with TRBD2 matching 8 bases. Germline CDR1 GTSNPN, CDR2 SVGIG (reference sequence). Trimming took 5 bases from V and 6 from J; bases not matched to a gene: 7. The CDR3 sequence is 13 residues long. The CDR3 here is CAWAREGQDTQYF. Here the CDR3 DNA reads TGTGCCTGGGCCCGGGAGGGCCAGGATACGCAGTATTTT.

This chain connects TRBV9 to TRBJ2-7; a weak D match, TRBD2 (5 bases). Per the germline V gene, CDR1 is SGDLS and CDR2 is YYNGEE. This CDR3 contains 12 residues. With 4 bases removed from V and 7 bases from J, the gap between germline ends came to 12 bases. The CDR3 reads CASSSRGSEQYF. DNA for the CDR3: TGTGCCAGCAGCTCCCGCGGGTCGGAGCAGTACTTC.

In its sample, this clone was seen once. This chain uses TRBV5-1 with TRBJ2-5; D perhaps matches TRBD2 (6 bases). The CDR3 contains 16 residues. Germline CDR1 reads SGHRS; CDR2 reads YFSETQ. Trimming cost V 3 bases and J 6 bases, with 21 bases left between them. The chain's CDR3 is CASSSKVAAGRQTQYF. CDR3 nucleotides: TGCGCCAGCAGCTCGAAGGTCGCTGCGGGGCGGCAGACCCAGTACTTC.

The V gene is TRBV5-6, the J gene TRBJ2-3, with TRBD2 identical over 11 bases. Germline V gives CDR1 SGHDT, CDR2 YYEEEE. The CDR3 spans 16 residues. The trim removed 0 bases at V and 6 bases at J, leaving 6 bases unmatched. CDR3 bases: TGTGCCAGCAGCTTGGGTCGACTAGCGGGGCAGGATACGCAGTATTTT. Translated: CASSLGRLAGQDTQYF.

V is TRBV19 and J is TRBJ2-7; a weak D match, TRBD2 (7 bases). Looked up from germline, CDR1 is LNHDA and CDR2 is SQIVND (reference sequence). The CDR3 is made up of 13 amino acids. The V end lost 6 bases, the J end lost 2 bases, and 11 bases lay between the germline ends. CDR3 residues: CASRGEGAYEQYF. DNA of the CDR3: TGTGCCAGTAGAGGGGAGGGGGCCTACGAGCAGTACTTC.

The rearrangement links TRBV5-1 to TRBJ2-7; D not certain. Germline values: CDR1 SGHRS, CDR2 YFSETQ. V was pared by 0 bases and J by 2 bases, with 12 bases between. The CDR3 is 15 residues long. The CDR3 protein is CASSLDGESTYEQYF. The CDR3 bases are TGCGCCAGCAGCTTGGATGGAGAAAGTACCTACGAGCAGTACTTC.

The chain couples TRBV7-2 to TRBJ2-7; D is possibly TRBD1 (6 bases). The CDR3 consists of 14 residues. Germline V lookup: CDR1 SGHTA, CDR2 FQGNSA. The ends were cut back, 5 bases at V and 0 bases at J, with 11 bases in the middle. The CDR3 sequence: CASSPRQDSYEQYF. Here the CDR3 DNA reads TGTGCCAGCAGCCCACGACAGGACTCCTACGAGCAGTACTTC.

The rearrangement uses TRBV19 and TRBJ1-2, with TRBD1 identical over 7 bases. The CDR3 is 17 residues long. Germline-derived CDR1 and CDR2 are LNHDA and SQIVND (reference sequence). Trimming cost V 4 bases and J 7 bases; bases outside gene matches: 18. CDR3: CASSTPTGLLGFGGYTF. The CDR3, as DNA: TGTGCCAGTAGTACCCCGACAGGGCTCTTGGGTTTCGGTGGCTACACCTTC. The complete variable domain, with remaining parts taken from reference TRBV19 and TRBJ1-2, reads DGGITQSPKYLFRKEGQNVTLSCEQNLNHDAMYWYRQDPGQGLRLIYYSQIVNDFQKGDIAEGYSVSREKKESFPLTVTSAQKNPTAFYLCASSTPTGLLGFGGYTFGSGTRLTVV.

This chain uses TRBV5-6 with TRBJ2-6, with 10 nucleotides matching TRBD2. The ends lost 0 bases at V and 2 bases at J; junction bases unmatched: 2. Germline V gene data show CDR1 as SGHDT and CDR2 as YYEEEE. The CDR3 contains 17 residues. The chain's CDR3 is CASSLGAGGTGANVLTF. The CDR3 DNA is TGTGCCAGCAGCTTGGGAGCGGGGGGGACTGGGGCCAACGTCCTGACTTTC.

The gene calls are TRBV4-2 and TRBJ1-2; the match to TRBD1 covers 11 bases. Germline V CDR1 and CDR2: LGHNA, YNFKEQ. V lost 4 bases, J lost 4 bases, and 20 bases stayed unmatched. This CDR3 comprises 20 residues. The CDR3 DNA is TGTGCCAGCAGCCGGACAGGGGGCCCCGATCTCCGAGGGATAGGCTATGGCTACACCTTC. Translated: CASSRTGGPDLRGIGYGYTF.

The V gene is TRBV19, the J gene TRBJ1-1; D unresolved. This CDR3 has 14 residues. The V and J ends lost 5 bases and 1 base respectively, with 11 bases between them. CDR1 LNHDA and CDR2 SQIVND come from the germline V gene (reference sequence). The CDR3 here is CASSLPVPNTEAFF. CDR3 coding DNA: TGTGCCAGTAGTCTTCCCGTCCCGAACACTGAAGCTTTCTTT. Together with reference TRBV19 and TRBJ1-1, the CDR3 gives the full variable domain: DGGITQSPKYLFRKEGQNVTLSCEQNLNHDAMYWYRQDPGQGLRLIYYSQIVNDFQKGDIAEGYSVSREKKESFPLTVTSAQKNPTAFYLCASSLPVPNTEAFFGQGTRLTVV.

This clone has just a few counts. Here the CDR3 DNA reads TGTGCCAGCAGCCAACTGACCACCGGGACTAGCGGGGGGTTGAGGGTGACCCAGTACTTC. The encoded protein is CASSQLTTGTSGGLRVTQYF. The chain has TRBV4-2 and TRBJ2-5; TRBD2 aligns across 15 bases. Per germline, CDR1 LGHNA and CDR2 YNFKEQ. CDR3 size: 20 residues. After removal of 2 bases from V and 7 bases from J, the junction contained 17 bases not matched to a gene.

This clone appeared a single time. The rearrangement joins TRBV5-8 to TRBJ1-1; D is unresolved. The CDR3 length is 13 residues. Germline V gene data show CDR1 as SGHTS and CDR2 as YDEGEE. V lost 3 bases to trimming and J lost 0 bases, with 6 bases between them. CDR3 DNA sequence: TGTGCCAGCAGCTCCCAAATGAACACTGAAGCTTTCTTT. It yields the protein CASSSQMNTEAFF.